This T cell receptor (beta chain) was sequenced for a study of shared clonotypes between healthy human individuals. This clone was counted a single time. Libraries were prepared by immunoSEQ multiplex PCR; TCRdb keeps only in-frame clonotypes and omits some of them. The sample shows about 1,500,000 clones, roughly 96% of them seen only once. The split of CD4+ cells yielded CD45RA+ naive and CD45RA-negative memory subsets. In germline, CDR1 is SEHNR, CDR2 FQNEAQ (reference sequence). CDR3 length: 16 amino acids. With 5 bases clipped from V and 4 bases from J, the junction kept 13 bases outside the gene matches.

The chain recombines TRBV7-9 with TRBJ2-5; 7 bases match TRBD1. The sequence was obtained from a man aged 25 to 40 in good health. The sample taken for sequencing was naive CD4+ T cells sorted from blood. Described subset: CD45RA+ positively selected. The CDR3 sequence: CASSARGQSQGETQYF. The CDR3 nucleotides read TGTGCCAGCAGCGCACGGGGACAGTCTCAAGGAGAGACCCAGTACTTC.